Detailed here is one TCR beta chain. The target antigen is unknown. The sample belongs to a study of siplizumab effects on memory and regulatory T cells. TCRdb keeps only in-frame clones here, not all; method: immunoSEQ multiplex PCR. The table lists 3,500 or so clones, about 53% of them singletons. Cells from the mixed lymphocyte reaction were cocultured for about six days at 37°C. Sample: CFSE-low (dividing) CD4+ T cells sorted from an allogeneic mixed lymphocyte reaction. The sequence was collected from a human donor in good health; the cells came from an allogeneic mixed lymphocyte reaction.

The CDR3, as DNA: TGTGCCGGAGGCAGTCACATCCACTCACCCCTCCACTTT. Translation: CAGGSHIHSPLHF. V gene TRBV11-2 combines with J gene TRBJ1-6; no reliable D call. Germline V gene lookup returns CDR1 SGHAT and CDR2 FQNNGV. The CDR3 is made up of 13 amino acids. V lost 11 bases and J 10 bases, leaving 18 bases between the germline ends.